Below are 32 T cell receptor beta chains sequenced from a single sample in a study of cytomegalovirus exposure and HLA in healthy donors. Use of 60 Vbeta and 13 Jbeta primers characterized the PCR. The data were produced by immunoSEQ multiplex PCR, yet TCRdb's version contains in-frame clones alone and is incomplete. The sample shows 150,000 to 180,000 clones, around 82% of them seen only once. The material sequenced was PBMCs. The source is a woman aged 35 to 49 in good health and CMV-seropositive.

The chain recombines TRBV2 with TRBJ2-3; 8 nucleotides line up with TRBD2. V was clipped by 3 bases and J by 3 bases; unmatched bases: 8. The CDR3 contains 16 residues. Germline CDR1 SNHLY, CDR2 FYNNEI. The CDR3: CASSDPAGDGTDTQYF. The CDR3, as DNA: TGTGCCAGCAGTGATCCAGCGGGAGATGGGACAGATACGCAGTATTTT.

This chain connects TRBV5-1 to TRBJ2-2, with a weak D call TRBD2 (5 bases). V was trimmed by 4 bases and J by 0 bases, leaving 10 bases between them. The CDR3 consists of 15 residues. In germline, CDR1 is SGHRS, CDR2 YFSETQ. The CDR3 nucleotides are TGCGCCAGCAGCACGACTATCGCGAACACCGGGGAGCTGTTTTTT. It specifies CASSTTIANTGELFF.

The chain recombines TRBV10-3 with TRBJ2-3; 10 positions match TRBD1. In germline, CDR1 is ENHRY, CDR2 SYGVKD. The CDR3 consists of 17 residues. J gave up 5 bases and V 4 bases, and 12 bases lay outside the gene matches. The CDR3, as DNA: TGTGCCATCAGTGGCAATTTGGGACAGGGGTTGAGAGATACGCAGTATTTT. Encoded protein: CAISGNLGQGLRDTQYF.

The chain uses TRBV28 and TRBJ1-5; 7 bases fit TRBD1. CDR3 length: 15 amino acids. V lost 5 bases to trimming and J lost 4 bases; unmatched junction nucleotides: 8. Germline assignment: CDR1 MDHEN and CDR2 SYDVKM. The CDR3, as DNA: TGTGCCAGCAGTCGACGGGACAGTGGGAATCAGCCCCAGCATTTT. This encodes CASSRRDSGNQPQHF.

This rearrangement joins TRBV12-2 to TRBJ1-4; TRBD1 is taken as the D call from the table, unchecked against the DNA. TRBV12-2 is a listed pseudogene. The CDR3 consists of 23 residues. In DNA form, the CDR3 reads TGTGCAAGTCGCTTAGCGTTCTTAAGATACCGGGACAGGGGAACCTATAGGGGGGAAAAACTGTTTTTT. The encoded protein is CASRLAFLRYRDRGTYRGEKLFF.

The rearrangement joins TRBV5-1 to TRBJ2-7, with TRBD2 as a possible D gene (5 bases). The CDR3 length is 12 residues. The germline CDR1 and CDR2 sequences are SGHRS and YFSETQ. V dropped 4 bases and J dropped 9 bases, with 14 bases sitting between them. CDR3 region: CASSEPGSGQYF. For the CDR3, the DNA is TGCGCCAGCAGCGAGCCGGGGTCTGGGCAGTACTTC.

The gene calls are TRBV2 and TRBJ1-5, with D perhaps TRBD1 (5 bases). V shed 6 bases and J shed 2 bases, with 8 bases lying between them. CDR3 length: 13 amino acids. Looked up from germline, CDR1 is SNHLY and CDR2 is FYNNEI. The CDR3 sequence: CASSRVGNQPQHF. The CDR3 coding sequence is TGTGCCAGCAGCAGGGTCGGCAATCAGCCCCAGCATTTT. Full variable domain (outside the CDR3, taken from reference TRBV2 and TRBJ1-5): EPEVTQTPSHQVTQMGQEVILRCVPISNHLYFYWYRQILGQKVEFLVSFYNNEISEKSEIFDDQFSVERPDGSNFTLKIRSTKLEDSAMYFCASSRVGNQPQHFGDGTRLSIL.

J is TRBJ2-7 and V is TRBV13; the match to TRBD2 covers 15 bases. Per the germline V gene, CDR1 is PRHDT and CDR2 is FYEKMQ (reference sequence). There are 17 residues in the CDR3. V shed 5 bases, J shed 4 bases, and the junction held 9 bases outside the gene matches. DNA of the CDR3: TGTGCCAGCAGCCTAACCCCCGGACTAGCGGGAGGGTACGAGCAGTACTTC. Amino acids: CASSLTPGLAGGYEQYF.

This clone came up once. The V and J genes are TRBV7-9 and TRBJ2-6; D is perhaps TRBD2 (6 bases). The CDR3 extends over 18 amino acids. CDR1 is SEHNR, CDR2 FQNEAQ, per germline (reference sequence). V shed 3 bases and J shed 4 bases, with 19 bases lying between them. The CDR3: CASSFWGLLSLGANVLTF. DNA of the CDR3: TGTGCCAGCAGCTTCTGGGGACTTTTGTCTCTGGGGGCCAACGTCCTGACTTTC. Complete variable domain (other parts from reference TRBV7-9 and TRBJ2-6): DTGVSQNPRHKITKRGQNVTFRCDPISEHNRLYWYRQTLGQGPEFLTYFQNEAQLEKSRLLSDRFSAERPKGSFSTLEIQRTEQGDSAMYLCASSFWGLLSLGANVLTFGAGSRLTVL.

V is TRBV15 and J is TRBJ1-1; D not resolved. V was cut by 0 bases and J by 0 bases, with 11 bases left in between. The CDR3 loop spans 16 amino acids. Germline V CDR1 and CDR2: LNHNV, YYDKDF (reference sequence). CDR3 bases: TGTGCCACCAGCAGAGATAGACCGGGTGTGAACACTGAAGCTTTCTTT. Translation gives CATSRDRPGVNTEAFF.

The CDR3 bases are TGTGCCAGCAGCTTAGATCCGTCAGTCTACGAGCAGTACTTC. Protein sequence: CASSLDPSVYEQYF. The chain has TRBV7-6 and TRBJ2-7; the D is unclear. Germline V CDR1 and CDR2: SGHVS, FNYEAQ. V lost 1 base and J lost 3, with 10 bases in between. The CDR3 is 14 amino acids. The entire variable domain, with the rest obtained from reference TRBV7-6 and TRBJ2-7, is as follows: GAGVSQSPRYKVTKRGQDVALRCDPISGHVSLYWYRQALGQGPEFLTYFNYEAQQDKSGLPNDRFSAERPEGSISTLTIQRTEQRDSAMYRCASSLDPSVYEQYFGPGTRLTVT.

This clone was picked up a small number of times. The CDR3: CASRTGTGGNLSTDTQYF. The CDR3 DNA sequence: TGTGCCAGCAGAACCGGGACAGGGGGCAACCTTAGCACAGATACGCAGTATTTT. V is TRBV2 and J is TRBJ2-3, with 12 bases lining up with TRBD1. V shed 6 bases, J shed 0 bases, and the junction held 10 bases outside the gene matches. Looked up from germline, CDR1 is SNHLY and CDR2 is FYNNEI. The CDR3 runs to 18 residues. Filled out from reference TRBV2 and TRBJ2-3, the complete variable domain reads EPEVTQTPSHQVTQMGQEVILRCVPISNHLYFYWYRQILGQKVEFLVSFYNNEISEKSEIFDDQFSVERPDGSNFTLKIRSTKLEDSAMYFCASRTGTGGNLSTDTQYFGPGTRLTVL.

The genes are TRBV19 and TRBJ2-1, with TRBD2 identical over 11 bases. CDR3 length: 15 residues. Germline loops: CDR1 LNHDA, CDR2 SQIVND (reference sequence). Trimming removed 7 bases from V and 7 bases from J; junction bases left unmatched: 9. CDR3 sequence reads: CASTLEGLAVNEQFF. CDR3 DNA: TGTGCCAGTACCCTGGAGGGACTAGCGGTGAATGAGCAGTTCTTC. Variable domain in full (rest from reference TRBV19 and TRBJ2-1): DGGITQSPKYLFRKEGQNVTLSCEQNLNHDAMYWYRQDPGQGLRLIYYSQIVNDFQKGDIAEGYSVSREKKESFPLTVTSAQKNPTAFYLCASTLEGLAVNEQFFGPGTRLTVL.

The V call is TRBV5-1, the J call TRBJ2-4; possible D gene TRBD1, 5 bases. Germline-derived CDR1 and CDR2 are SGHRS and YFSETQ. Trimming removed 3 bases at V and 5 bases at J, with 21 bases between. The CDR3 has 17 residues. CDR3 nucleotide sequence: TGCGCCAGCAGCTCCTCCTCTGGGCAGGGCCCACAAAACATTCAGTACTTC. Translated, it gives CASSSSSGQGPQNIQYF.

The gene calls are TRBV29-1 and TRBJ2-7; TRBD2 matches at 13 bases. The germline V gene encodes CDR1 SQVTM and CDR2 ANQGSEA. The ends lost 6 bases at V and 6 bases at J; junction bases unmatched: 5. The CDR3 consists of 13 residues. The CDR3 DNA sequence: TGCAGCGTCCGACTAGCGGGAGGTACCGAGCAGTACTTC. It is translated as CSVRLAGGTEQYF.

The V gene is TRBV11-2, the J gene TRBJ2-2; 15 nucleotides line up with TRBD2. After removal of 5 bases from V and 1 base from J, the junction contained 5 bases not matched to a gene. The CDR3 is 18 amino acids. Germline-derived CDR1 and CDR2 are SGHAT and FQNNGV. The CDR3 here is CASSPGLAGGLNTGELFF. CDR3 coding DNA: TGTGCCAGCAGCCCAGGACTAGCGGGAGGGTTGAACACCGGGGAGCTGTTTTTT.

This clone was counted once. The V gene is TRBV6-1, the J gene TRBJ1-5; D remains unclear. Trimming left V 5 bases short and J 1 base short, with 9 bases between. The CDR3 runs 14 residues. Germline V gives CDR1 MNHNS, CDR2 SASEGT. CDR3 loop: CASSREVSNQPQHF. CDR3 DNA: TGTGCCAGCAGTAGGGAGGTCAGCAATCAGCCCCAGCATTTT.

This clone occurred a few times. CDR3 bases: TGTGCCAGCAGTTACGGGGCAGACTACGAGCAGTACTTC. Translated: CASSYGADYEQYF. The rearrangement joins TRBV6-6 to TRBJ2-7, with D possibly being TRBD1 (5 bases). Trimming stripped 2 bases from V and 3 bases from J, with 8 bases between. The CDR3 runs to 13 residues. From germline, CDR1 is MNHNY and CDR2 SVGAGI (reference sequence).

The chain employs TRBV27 and TRBJ2-1, with 11 bases lining up with TRBD2. This CDR3 comprises 16 residues. Germline assignment: CDR1 MNHEY and CDR2 SMNVEV (reference sequence). The trim removed 5 bases at V and 9 bases at J, leaving 12 bases unmatched. This CDR3 is CASSPTIELAGGEQFF. The CDR3 DNA reads as TGTGCCAGCAGTCCCACCATTGAGCTAGCGGGAGGTGAGCAGTTCTTC.

The J gene is TRBJ2-1, the V gene TRBV29-1; 7 bases agree with TRBD1. Germline lookup yields CDR1 SQVTM and CDR2 ANQGSEA. With 6 bases clipped from V and 0 bases from J, the junction kept 5 bases outside the gene matches. This CDR3 is built from 14 residues. CDR3: CSVPTGNSYNEQFF. The CDR3, as DNA: TGCAGCGTCCCGACAGGGAACTCCTACAATGAGCAGTTCTTC.

This chain connects TRBV28 to TRBJ2-7; D perhaps matches TRBD1 (6 bases). CDR1 and CDR2 (germline): MDHEN, SYDVKM. The CDR3 loop spans 14 amino acids. Trimming cost V 7 bases and J 0 bases, with 13 bases left between them. CDR3 sequence (DNA): TGTGCCAGCACCTCTTACAGGGTCTCCTACGAGCAGTACTTC. Translating gives CASTSYRVSYEQYF.

The V and J genes are TRBV7-8 and TRBJ2-5; D is possibly TRBD2 (6 bases). This CDR3 is 14 amino acids long. In germline, CDR1 is SGHVS, CDR2 FQNEAQ. V lost 5 bases and J lost 4, with 14 bases in between. This CDR3 is CASSRRDSLETQYF. DNA of the CDR3: TGTGCCAGCAGCCGGCGGGATAGCTTAGAGACCCAGTACTTC.

This clone was detected many times. This chain joins TRBV4-1 and TRBJ1-4; maybe TRBD1 (5 bases). CDR1 and CDR2 from the germline V gene are MGHRA and YSYEKL. The CDR3 length is 16 residues. Between the trimmed V and J ends, which lost 0 bases and 10 bases, there was a span of 18 bases. CDR3 residues: CASSQEGGTADGKLFF. The DNA of the CDR3 is TGCGCCAGCAGCCAAGAAGGAGGGACCGCAGACGGAAAACTGTTTTTT.

The count of this clone is one. The rearrangement uses TRBV11-3 and TRBJ2-1; no clear D gene. CDR1 and CDR2 (germline): SGHNT, YENEEA. Trimming left V 5 bases short and J 6 bases short, with 8 bases between. CDR3 length: 12 amino acids. This CDR3 is CASSHSSNEQFF. CDR3 coding DNA: TGTGCCAGCAGCCATAGCAGCAATGAGCAGTTCTTC. The full variable domain, rest sourced from reference TRBV11-3 and TRBJ2-1, is EAGVVQSPRYKIIEKKQPVAFWCNPISGHNTLYWYLQNLGQGPELLIRYENEEAVDDSQLPKDRFSAERLKGVDSTLKIQPAELGDSAVYLCASSHSSNEQFFGPGTRLTVL.

V usage is TRBV5-5 and J usage is TRBJ1-1, with a tentative D call TRBD1 (6 bases). The V end lost 1 base, the J end lost 1 base, and 11 bases lay between the germline ends. Germline loops: CDR1 SGHKS, CDR2 YYEKEE (reference sequence). The CDR3 is 15 amino acids. CDR3 coding DNA: TGTGCCAGCAGCTTGATGGGGGCAAGGAACACTGAAGCTTTCTTT. This translates into CASSLMGARNTEAFF.

The V and J genes are TRBV27 and TRBJ1-5; 7 bases align to TRBD1. This CDR3 has 12 residues. Germline V gene data show CDR1 as MNHEY and CDR2 as SMNVEV (reference sequence). With V trimmed by 6 bases and J by 4 bases, 0 bases remained unmatched. This CDR3 is CASRGQNQPQHF. In DNA, the CDR3 is TGTGCCAGCAGGGGACAGAATCAGCCCCAGCATTTT.

V usage is TRBV7-9 and J usage is TRBJ2-5, with 9 bases fitting TRBD2. V lost 5 bases, J lost 5 bases, and 9 bases stayed unmatched. This CDR3 has 15 residues. CDR1 is SEHNR and CDR2 is FQNEAQ in the germline V gene (reference sequence). DNA for the CDR3: TGTGCCAGCAGCCCCTACCGGCGGGAGGGCGAGACCCAGTACTTC. Translated, it gives CASSPYRREGETQYF.

J is TRBJ2-3 and V is TRBV11-3; 7 bases are a match to TRBD2. The CDR3 spans 18 residues. Germline CDR1 reads SGHNT; CDR2 reads YENEEA. V was pared by 5 bases and J by 2 bases, with 16 bases of the junction left unmatched. CDR3 nucleotide sequence: TGTGCCAGCAGCGCTCATTTCGGGGGGAATATACTCACAGATACGCAGTATTTT. Encoded protein: CASSAHFGGNILTDTQYF. Filled out from reference TRBV11-3 and TRBJ2-3, the complete variable domain reads EAGVVQSPRYKIIEKKQPVAFWCNPISGHNTLYWYLQNLGQGPELLIRYENEEAVDDSQLPKDRFSAERLKGVDSTLKIQPAELGDSAVYLCASSAHFGGNILTDTQYFGPGTRLTVL.

This clone was recorded a few times. The chain recombines TRBV4-1 with TRBJ2-7; 7 bases map to TRBD1. The CDR3 length is 14 residues. Germline V lookup: CDR1 MGHRA, CDR2 YSYEKL. Unmatched junction bases numbered 5, after V lost 5 bases and J lost 1 base. The CDR3 spells CASSTQGVSYEQYF. The CDR3 region has the DNA TGCGCCAGCAGCACGCAGGGGGTATCCTACGAGCAGTACTTC.

In this sample, this clone turned up once. The V gene is TRBV5-4, the J gene TRBJ2-1, with TRBD2 identical over 13 bases. Germline-derived CDR1 and CDR2 are SGHNT and YYREEE (reference sequence). There are 17 residues in the CDR3. With 0 bases clipped from V and 4 bases from J, the junction kept 4 bases outside the gene matches. CDR3 nucleotides: TGTGCCAGCAGCTTGGCCGGGACTAGCGGGACTTACAATGAGCAGTTCTTC. It codes for CASSLAGTSGTYNEQFF.

The chain carries TRBV10-2 and TRBJ2-7; TRBD1 is a possible D gene (6 bases). The CDR3 has 13 residues. Looked up from germline, CDR1 is WSHSY and CDR2 is SAAADI. V was shortened by 6 bases and J by 4 bases, with 13 bases between the two germline ends. The CDR3 protein is CASRGAAPYEQYF. CDR3 sequence (DNA): TGCGCCAGCAGGGGGGCGGCACCGTACGAGCAGTACTTC.

The chain links TRBV15 to TRBJ2-7, with a possible D match to TRBD1 (6 bases). Trimming took off 5 bases at V and 3 bases at J, with 11 bases between the two ends. The germline CDR1 and CDR2 sequences are LNHNV and YYDKDF (reference sequence). The CDR3 totals 13 residues. In DNA form, the CDR3 reads TGTGCCACCAGCGAGGGGACATACTACGAGCAGTACTTC. It codes for CATSEGTYYEQYF.